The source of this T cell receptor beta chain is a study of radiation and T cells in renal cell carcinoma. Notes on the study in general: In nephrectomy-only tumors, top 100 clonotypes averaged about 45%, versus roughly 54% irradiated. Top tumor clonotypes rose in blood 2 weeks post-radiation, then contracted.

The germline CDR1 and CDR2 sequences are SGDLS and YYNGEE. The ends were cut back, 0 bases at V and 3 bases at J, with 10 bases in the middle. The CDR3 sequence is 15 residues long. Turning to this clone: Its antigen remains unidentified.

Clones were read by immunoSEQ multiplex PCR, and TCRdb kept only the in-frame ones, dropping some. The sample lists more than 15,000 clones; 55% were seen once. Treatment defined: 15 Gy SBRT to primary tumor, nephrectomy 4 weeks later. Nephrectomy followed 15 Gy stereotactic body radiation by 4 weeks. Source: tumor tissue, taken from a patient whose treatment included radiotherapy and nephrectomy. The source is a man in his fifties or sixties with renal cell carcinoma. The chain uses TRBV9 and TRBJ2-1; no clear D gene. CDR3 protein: CASSVDESYYNEQFF. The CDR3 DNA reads TGTGCCAGCAGCGTAGATGAAAGTTACTACAATGAGCAGTTCTTC.